The T cell receptor (beta chain) under discussion was sequenced for a study of molecular identifiers for immune sequencing clone quantification. Sorting defined naive CD8 T cells as CD8+CD4-CCR7+CD45RA+. The CDR3 contains 13 residues. With V trimmed by 2 bases and J by 4 bases, 3 bases remained unmatched. The germline gives CDR1 GTSNPN, CDR2 SVGIG (reference sequence). Bulk TCR library preparation followed previously described methods with listed TCR primers. TCRdb recomputed calls from the PCR reads with MiXCR, one row per CDR3 protein. The table has 250,000 to 350,000 distinct CDR3 sequences, about a fifth seen once.

The origin of this receptor is a human donor in good health. Some libraries in this study had Jurkat cell RNA spiked in. V gene TRBV30 combines with J gene TRBJ2-5; 8 bases map to TRBD2. Sequencing was performed on naive CD8+ T cells from blood, with Jurkat cell RNA spiked in. The subset: FACS-sorted CD8+CD4-CCR7+CD45RA+ naive T cells. The CDR3 DNA reads TGTGCCTGGAGTTTTGCGGGGGGAGAGACCCAGTACTTC. Translation gives CAWSFAGGETQYF.